This T cell receptor (beta chain) emerged from a study of blood T cell repertoires in COVID-19. About the study: Sites across the United States, Italy and Spain contributed samples from acute and convalescent COVID-19. The cDNA or gDNA used as material had been derived from T cells, B-cell-depleted T cells, or PBMCs.

The CDR3 spans 15 residues. The germline CDR1 and CDR2 sequences are MNHEY and SMNVEV (reference sequence). The V gene lost 6 bases and the J gene lost 5 bases, with 18 bases spanning the gap. Study processing details: Amplification from reference gene primers served as the basis for estimated nucleated cell counts. Repertoires were generated with immunoSEQ multiplex PCR, while TCRdb's copy carries only in-frame clones and drops some. V and J calls and clone size are as listed in that table; D and trimming were resolved from the DNA. The sample lists approximately 52,000 clones, around 90% occurring once.

Sample: peripheral blood. The sequence was obtained from a human donor with active COVID-19. The donor label of this sample is uncertain. This rearrangement joins TRBV27 to TRBJ2-3; TRBD1 might be the D (6 bases). Here the CDR3 DNA reads TGTGCCAGCAGGAAACTACAGGGTAGGGAAGATACGCAGTATTTT. Amino acids: CASRKLQGREDTQYF.